What follows are 10 T cell receptor beta chains derived from one specimen sequenced in a study of human T cells and chemical hapten exposure. Indicated time point: pre-sensitization, week 0. Described treatment: therapeutic diphenylcyclopropenone sensitization with weekly scalp DPC. One entry per CDR3 protein results from TCRdb running MiXCR on the RACE reads. The sample records approximately 320,000 distinct CDR3 sequences, 5.5% being singletons. Sequencing was performed on whole blood, taken in connection with sensitization to the hapten diphenylcyclopropenone (DPC). These TCRs come from a woman under 30 with alopecia areata. Some clones in this sample may be carry-over from other donors' samples.

This clonotype showed up many times. This chain uses TRBV4-1 with TRBJ1-2; maybe TRBD1 (6 bases). This CDR3 has 15 residues. Germline V gives CDR1 MGHRA, CDR2 YSYEKL. Trimming pared 0 bases from V and 5 bases from J, leaving 13 bases between. CDR3 amino acids: CASSQDYGQTYGYTF. In DNA, the CDR3 is TGCGCCAGCAGCCAAGATTACGGACAGACTTATGGCTACACCTTC.

This clonotype was recorded many times. The J gene is TRBJ2-1, the V gene TRBV6-2 or TRBV6-3; 7 bases fit TRBD2. Trimming cost V 4 bases and J 7 bases; bases outside gene matches: 13. There are 16 residues in the CDR3. Per germline, CDR1 MNHEY and CDR2 SVGEGT. The CDR3 here is CASSSRIASGGNEQFF. The DNA for the CDR3 is TGTGCCAGCAGTTCCAGAATAGCCTCCGGGGGGAATGAGCAGTTCTTC.

This clonotype appeared many times. The chain links TRBV7-2 to TRBJ1-3, with a weak D call TRBD1 (5 bases). This CDR3 is 15 amino acids long. The germline V and J ends were trimmed by 4 bases and 4 bases, with 14 bases remaining between them. Per germline, CDR1 SGHTA and CDR2 FQGNSA. The CDR3 spells CASSWAAGQGNTIYF. In nucleotides, the CDR3 is TGTGCCAGCAGCTGGGCGGCAGGGCAGGGAAACACCATATATTTT.

This clonotype was found many times. The V call is TRBV4-3, the J call TRBJ2-2; D is perhaps TRBD2 (5 bases). The CDR3 consists of 15 residues. Trimming pared 0 bases from V and 6 bases from J, leaving 11 bases between. Germline loops: CDR1 LGHNA, CDR2 YSLEER. CDR3 coding DNA: TGCGCCAGCAGCCAAGAAGGGCTAGCTCCCGGGGAGCTGTTTTTT. Translation: CASSQEGLAPGELFF.

Concerning this clonotype: This sequence may be a read error, since a much larger clone differs from it by one base. The rearrangement uses TRBV6-2 or TRBV6-3 and TRBJ2-3; D is undetermined. Germline CDR1 MNHEY, CDR2 SVGEGT. This CDR3 comprises 14 residues. CDR3 bases: TGTGCCAGCAGTTACTGGAGTAGCACAGATACGCTGTATTTT. Its translation is CASSYWSSTDTLYF.

The chain recombines TRBV7-8 with TRBJ2-7; TRBD1 aligns across 8 bases. This CDR3 is 14 amino acids long. Germline CDR1 is SGHVS and CDR2 is FQNEAQ. V shed 1 base, J shed 7 bases, and the junction held 6 bases outside the gene matches. The CDR3 protein is CASSLGQGAFEQYF. Here the CDR3 DNA reads TGTGCCAGCAGCTTAGGGCAGGGGGCGTTTGAGCAGTACTTC.

A few counts support this clonotype. The chain combines TRBV27 with TRBJ1-2, with D tentatively TRBD1 (5 bases). The V gene lost 2 bases and the J gene lost 4 bases, with 23 bases spanning the gap. The CDR3 loop spans 18 amino acids. The germline CDR1 and CDR2 sequences are MNHEY and SMNVEV (reference sequence). CDR3 in DNA: TGTGCCAGCAGTTTACTCTCCGAGACACCTAAGGGGTCCTATGGCTACACCTTC. Translating gives CASSLLSETPKGSYGYTF.

The J gene is TRBJ2-7, the V gene TRBV9; no clear D. CDR3 length: 19 residues. Trimming shortened V by 3 bases and J by 3 bases, and 28 bases separated the two germline ends. CDR1 SGDLS and CDR2 YYNGEE come from the germline V gene. Here the CDR3 reads CASSEPPRHPPLSHYEQYF. As DNA, the CDR3 is TGTGCCAGCAGCGAACCCCCCCGCCATCCGCCCCTCTCCCACTACGAGCAGTACTTC.

V is TRBV2 and J is TRBJ2-2, with no clear D. In germline, CDR1 is SNHLY, CDR2 FYNNEI. Deletions cut 0 bases from V and 7 bases from J, with 3 bases between. This CDR3 region has 12 residues. The CDR3 nucleotides read TGTGCCAGCAGTGAAGCTTACGGGGAGCTGTTTTTT. Its protein is CASSEAYGELFF.

This clonotype has a handful of counts. V usage is TRBV12-3 or TRBV12-4 and J usage is TRBJ2-5; 8 bases line up with TRBD1. Trimming at V came to 4 bases and at J to 5 bases, leaving 6 bases not matched to a gene. The CDR3 is 14 amino acids. The CDR3 is CASSWTGKYETQYF. The CDR3 coding sequence is TGTGCCAGCAGTTGGACAGGGAAGTACGAGACCCAGTACTTC.